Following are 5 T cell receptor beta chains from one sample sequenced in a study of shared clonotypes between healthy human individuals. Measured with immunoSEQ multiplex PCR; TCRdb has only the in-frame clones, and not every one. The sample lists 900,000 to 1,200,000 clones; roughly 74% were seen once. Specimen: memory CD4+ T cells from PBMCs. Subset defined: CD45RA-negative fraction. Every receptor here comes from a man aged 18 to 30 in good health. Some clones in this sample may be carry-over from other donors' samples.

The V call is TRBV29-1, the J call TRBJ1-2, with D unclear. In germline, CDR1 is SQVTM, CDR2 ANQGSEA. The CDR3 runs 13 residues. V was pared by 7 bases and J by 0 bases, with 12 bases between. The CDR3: CSASDGANYGYTF. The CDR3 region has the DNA TGCAGCGCTTCAGATGGAGCTAACTATGGCTACACCTTC.

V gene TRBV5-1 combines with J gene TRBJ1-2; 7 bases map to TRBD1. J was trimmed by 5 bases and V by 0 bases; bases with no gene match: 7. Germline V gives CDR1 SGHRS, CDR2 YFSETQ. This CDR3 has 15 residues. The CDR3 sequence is CASSLEGQTSYGYTF. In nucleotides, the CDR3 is TGCGCCAGCAGCTTGGAGGGACAGACCTCATATGGCTACACCTTC.

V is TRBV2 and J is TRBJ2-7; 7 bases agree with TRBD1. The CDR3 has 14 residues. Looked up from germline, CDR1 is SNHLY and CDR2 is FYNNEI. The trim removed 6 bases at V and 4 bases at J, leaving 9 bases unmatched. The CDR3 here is CASRYRGGDYEQYF. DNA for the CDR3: TGTGCCAGCAGATACAGGGGTGGTGATTACGAGCAGTACTTC.

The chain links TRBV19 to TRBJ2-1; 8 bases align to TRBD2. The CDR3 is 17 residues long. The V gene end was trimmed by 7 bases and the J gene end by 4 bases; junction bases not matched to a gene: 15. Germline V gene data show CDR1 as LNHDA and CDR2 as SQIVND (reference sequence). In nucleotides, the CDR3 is TGTGCCAGTACCTCAGATACCCGACTAGCGCCGTACAATGAGCAGTTCTTC. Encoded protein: CASTSDTRLAPYNEQFF.

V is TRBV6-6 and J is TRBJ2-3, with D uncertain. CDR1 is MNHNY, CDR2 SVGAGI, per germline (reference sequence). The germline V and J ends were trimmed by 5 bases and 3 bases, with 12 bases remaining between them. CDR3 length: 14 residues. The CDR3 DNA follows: TGTGCCAGCAGTCGATCCCGGCCGACAGATACGCAGTATTTT. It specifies CASSRSRPTDTQYF.